This is a list of T cell receptor beta chains from one sample in a study of blood T cell repertoires in COVID-19. Data came from immunoSEQ multiplex PCR; TCRdb stores just in-frame clones and leaves some out. The sample lists 200,000 or so clones, around four fifths occurring once. The sample comprised peripheral blood. Receptors originate from a man aged 55 to 70 with COVID-19, enrolled during active disease. Both conserved end residues are part of each CDR3. The D gene is left open where the match is weak. Clone size is stated in some rows and not others, as once, few, many or a class when expanded.

j_call v_call d_call clone_size cdr3_aa cdr3_nt
TRBJ2-1 TRBV27 TRBD2 NA CASSFPGGWHNEQFF TGTGCCAGCAGTTTTCCGGGAGGATGGCACAATGAGCAGTTCTTC
TRBJ1-3 TRBV5-1 NA NA CASTSVGGNTIYF TGCGCCAGCACCTCCGTCGGTGGAAACACCATATATTTT
TRBJ2-5 TRBV5-4 TRBD1 NA CASRADRGGRETQYF TGTGCCAGCAGAGCGGACAGGGGAGGTAGGGAGACCCAGTACTTC
TRBJ1-6 TRBV28 NA NA CASLSGYSYNSPLHF TGTGCCAGCTTGAGCGGCTACTCCTATAATTCACCCCTCCACTTT
TRBJ1-5 TRBV27 NA NA CASSLSRARGYRQPQHF TGTGCCAGCAGTTTAAGCCGCGCGAGAGGGTACAGACAGCCCCAGCATTTT
TRBJ2-7 TRBV24-1 NA NA CATSDSGLSSYEQYF TGTGCCACCAGTGATTCGGGACTGAGCTCCTACGAGCAGTACTTC
TRBJ1-2 TRBV11-2 TRBD1 NA CASSSPGDRGISYTF TGTGCCAGCAGCTCCCCGGGGGACAGGGGCATAAGCTACACCTTC
TRBJ2-5 TRBV7-9 TRBD1 NA CASSFRTGFETQYF TGTGCCAGCAGCTTCAGGACAGGGTTCGAGACCCAGTACTTC
TRBJ2-3 TRBV5-1 TRBD1 NA CASSWTGGGTDTQYF TGCGCCAGCAGCTGGACAGGGGGAGGCACAGATACGCAGTATTTT
TRBJ1-2 TRBV9 NA NA CASTTGGGVRDYGYTF TGTGCCAGCACCACTGGAGGGGGGGTACGTGACTATGGCTACACCTTC
TRBJ1-2 TRBV5-5 NA NA CASSWGGRPNYGYTF TGTGCCAGCAGCTGGGGGGGACGGCCTAACTATGGCTACACCTTC
TRBJ2-5 TRBV7-3 TRBD2 NA CASSPGGAQYF TGTGCCAGCAGCCCCGGGGGGGCCCAGTACTTC
TRBJ2-1 TRBV15 NA NA CATSRLPMGSPYPEQFF TGTGCCACCAGCAGGCTTCCTATGGGGAGTCCTTACCCTGAGCAGTTCTTC
TRBJ1-1 TRBV19 NA once CASSIWGGEAFF TGTGCCAGTAGTATTTGGGGGGGTGAAGCTTTCTTT
TRBJ1-1 TRBV6-5 TRBD1 NA CASDPDRGITEAFF TGTGCCAGTGACCCCGACAGGGGCATCACTGAAGCTTTCTTT
TRBJ1-4 TRBV11-2 NA NA CASSSSWRAREKLFF TGTGCCAGCAGCTCGTCCTGGCGTGCGAGGGAAAAACTGTTTTTT
TRBJ2-7 TRBV7-2 TRBD2 NA CASSSSWGTSGRAAYEQYF TGTGCCAGCAGCTCCTCCTGGGGGACTAGCGGGAGGGCCGCCTACGAGCAGTACTTC
TRBJ1-4 TRBV27 NA NA CASSSARGGGEKLFF TGTGCCAGCAGTTCGGCGAGGGGGGGTGGTGAAAAACTGTTTTTT
TRBJ1-5 TRBV2 TRBD1 NA CASRRQGAGQPQHF TGTGCCAGCAGGCGACAGGGGGCCGGACAGCCCCAGCATTTT
TRBJ1-3 TRBV19 NA NA CASCPTGRASSGNTIYF TGTGCCAGTTGTCCTACCGGGAGAGCGAGCTCTGGAAACACCATATATTTT
TRBJ1-5 TRBV15 NA few CATSRDLAQPQHF TGTGCCACCAGCAGAGATCTAGCCCAGCCCCAGCATTTT
TRBJ2-5 TRBV14 NA few CASSQRETQYF TGTGCCAGCAGCCAACGAGAGACCCAGTACTTC
TRBJ2-5 TRBV18 TRBD1 once CASSPRTGTGETQYF TGTGCCAGCTCACCCAGGACAGGGACCGGGGAGACCCAGTACTTC
TRBJ1-1 TRBV27 NA NA CASSLRSITEAFF TGTGCCAGCAGTTTACGGTCTATCACTGAAGCTTTCTTT
TRBJ2-7 TRBV29-1 TRBD1 NA CSASTGRDEQYF TGCAGCGCCTCGACAGGGCGGGACGAGCAGTACTTC
TRBJ2-5 TRBV18 NA NA CASSPPGLETQYF TGTGCCAGCTCACCCCCGGGTTTGGAGACCCAGTACTTC
TRBJ2-5 TRBV3-1/TRBV3-2 TRBD2 NA CASSLRAGAKETQYF TGTGCCAGCAGCCTCAGAGCGGGAGCGAAAGAGACCCAGTACTTC
TRBJ1-3 TRBV5-4 NA NA CASSLKQGPGNTIYF TGTGCCAGCAGCTTGAAACAGGGACCAGGAAACACCATATATTTT
TRBJ1-1 TRBV9 TRBD1 NA CASSTGTGLNTEAFF TGTGCCAGCAGCACCGGGACAGGGTTAAACACTGAAGCTTTCTTT
TRBJ1-4 TRBV2 NA NA CASSDLRKLFF TGTGCCAGCAGTGATCTGCGAAAACTGTTTTTT
TRBJ2-4 TRBV3-1/TRBV3-2 NA NA CASSQALAPNIQYF TGTGCCAGCAGCCAAGCACTAGCCCCAAACATTCAGTACTTC
TRBJ1-6 TRBV5-6 NA NA CASSLRGSPLHF TGTGCCAGCAGCCTCCGGGGGTCACCCCTCCACTTT
TRBJ1-6 TRBV30 TRBD1 NA CAWTGQYHSPLHF TGTGCCTGGACGGGACAGTATCATTCACCCCTCCACTTT
TRBJ2-7 TRBV18 TRBD1 NA CASSPRDRTYEQYF TGTGCCAGCTCACCACGGGACAGAACCTACGAGCAGTACTTC
TRBJ2-4 TRBV11-2 TRBD1 NA CASSLVVQGRNIQYF TGTGCCAGCAGCTTAGTTGTACAGGGGCGGAACATTCAGTACTTC
TRBJ1-4 TRBV19 TRBD1 once CASKPGQGIEKLFF TGTGCCAGTAAACCTGGACAGGGGATTGAAAAACTGTTTTTT
TRBJ2-1 TRBV19 TRBD2 NA CASSMGLAYNEQFF TGTGCCAGTAGTATGGGACTAGCATACAATGAGCAGTTCTTC
TRBJ1-6 TRBV28 TRBD1 NA CASSVTGQGNSPLHF TGTGCCAGCAGTGTCACAGGACAGGGAAATTCACCCCTCCACTTT
TRBJ2-5 TRBV5-1 NA NA CASSWTAQETQYF TGCGCCAGCAGCTGGACAGCCCAAGAGACCCAGTACTTC
TRBJ2-1 TRBV9 TRBD2 NA CASSVAMGPISGSSYNEQFF TGTGCCAGCAGCGTAGCTATGGGACCCATAAGCGGGAGCTCCTACAATGAGCAGTTCTTC